These T cell receptor beta chains were read from a single sample in a study of CD8 T cells in ankylosing spondylitis. TCRdb recomputed calls from the 5' RACE reads with MiXCR, one row per CDR3 protein. The sample contains fewer than 750,000 distinct CDR3 sequences, under 20% of which appear only once. Source material: blood, either unsorted or a sorted T cell fraction (not recorded which). The source of these receptors is a male donor with ankylosing spondylitis. Both conserved end residues are part of each CDR3. A D gene is named only where the DNA matches it firmly. Only some rows state a clone size, as once, few, many or a class for expanded clones.

TGTGCCAGCAGCAGGACTCATTCCTACGAGCAGTACTTC | CASSRTHSYEQYF | TRBV11-2 | 13 | few | . | TRBJ2-7
TGTGCCAGCAATTTCGAGGCGGGTGAGCAGTACTTC | CASNFEAGEQYF | TRBV7-8 | 12 | few | . | TRBJ2-7
TGTGCCAGCAGTCCTGACAGGGGCTCTTCACCCCTCCACTTT | CASSPDRGSSPLHF | TRBV12-3/TRBV12-4 | 14 | few | TRBD1 | TRBJ1-6
TGTGCCAGCAGTTCGGGACAGGGGGGGAACACTGAAGCTTTCTTT | CASSSGQGGNTEAFF | TRBV7-9 | 15 | many | TRBD1 | TRBJ1-1
TGTGCCAGCAGCCCTTTAGGGGCTCTATACAATGAGCAGTTCTTC | CASSPLGALYNEQFF | TRBV6-2/TRBV6-3 | 15 | . | . | TRBJ2-1
TGCGCCAGCAGCTTGGACCCGGGGGCTAACTATGGCTACACCTTC | CASSLDPGANYGYTF | TRBV5-1 | 15 | few | . | TRBJ1-2
TGTGCCAGCAGTCGGACCCGCTCCGGGACAGGGGCCCTCCTTGGGGAGACCCAGTACTTC | CASSRTRSGTGALLGETQYF | TRBV14 | 20 | . | TRBD1 | TRBJ2-5
TGTGCCAGCAGCCACAACAGTAATACCTATGGCTACACCTTC | CASSHNSNTYGYTF | TRBV3-1 | 14 | . | . | TRBJ1-2
TGCGCCAGCAGCCAAGAGGTTACAGGGGGAGCGGGTACCCTGAACACTGAAGCTTTCTTT | CASSQEVTGGAGTLNTEAFF | TRBV4-3 | 20 | . | TRBD1 | TRBJ1-1
TGCGCCAGCCAAAAAGACAGGAGCCAAGAGACCCAGTACTTC | CASQKDRSQETQYF | TRBV5-1 | 14 | many | . | TRBJ2-5
TGCGCCAGCAGCCAAGAAGGAAGGTCAGGGATCGAGCAGTACTTC | CASSQEGRSGIEQYF | TRBV4-1 | 15 | . | . | TRBJ2-7
TGTGCCAGCAGCTTGGGACAGGGAGGCCCTCAGCCCCAGCATTTT | CASSLGQGGPQPQHF | TRBV7-8 | 15 | . | TRBD1 | TRBJ1-5
TGTGCCAGCAGCCGGGGACAGGAGCGGGGTCAGCCCCAGCATTTT | CASSRGQERGQPQHF | TRBV3-1 | 15 | . | TRBD1 | TRBJ1-5
TGTGCCAGCAGTTACTCTCCGAGCACAGATACGCAGTATTTT | CASSYSPSTDTQYF | TRBV6-5 | 14 | . | . | TRBJ2-3
TGCGCCAGCAGCTTATGGGGGCTGAACACTGAAGCTTTCTTT | CASSLWGLNTEAFF | TRBV5-1 | 14 | . | . | TRBJ1-1
TGTGCCAGCAGTTTAGGGTCGGGCAGGGGTAGCTCACCCCTCCACTTT | CASSLGSGRGSSPLHF | TRBV12-3/TRBV12-4 | 16 | . | . | TRBJ1-6
TGTGCCAGCAGTACCACCGGGACAGGGGGCTACGAGCAGTACTTC | CASSTTGTGGYEQYF | TRBV27 | 15 | few | TRBD1 | TRBJ2-7
TGTGCCAGCAACTGGGGGAGGGAGGGTCTCTACGAGCAGTACTTC | CASNWGREGLYEQYF | TRBV28 | 15 | few | TRBD2 | TRBJ2-7
TGCGCCAGCAGTGATCAGGGGGCGGGGGAGCAGTACTTC | CASSDQGAGEQYF | TRBV10-2 | 13 | few | TRBD1 | TRBJ2-7
TGTGCCAGCAGTGTGTCCACCTACAATGAGCAGTTCTTC | CASSVSTYNEQFF | TRBV2 | 13 | . | . | TRBJ2-1
TGTGCCAGCAGTCAGGCTGGCTACAATGAGCAGTTCTTC | CASSQAGYNEQFF | TRBV27 | 13 | many | . | TRBJ2-1
TGTGCCAGCAGCTTGGTCAGGGCCACAGATACGCAGTATTTT | CASSLVRATDTQYF | TRBV7-2 | 14 | . | . | TRBJ2-3
TGTGCCAGCAGCCTACCCGGTAAGGCCTACGAGCAGTACTTC | CASSLPGKAYEQYF | TRBV14 | 14 | . | . | TRBJ2-7
TGTGCCAGCCCCACAACCGGACAGGGGTATGGCTACACCTTC | CASPTTGQGYGYTF | TRBV2 | 14 | . | TRBD1 | TRBJ1-2